These 10 T cell receptor beta chains came from one sample sequenced in a study of brain T cells in children with intractable seizures. Sequenced by immunoSEQ multiplex PCR; TCRdb stores in-frame clones only, minus some. Of roughly 69,000 clones in the sample, roughly 95% were seen once. The source material was peripheral blood, sampled at surgery. Receptors were obtained from a boy in the first two years of life with focal cortical dysplasia and intractable seizures.

The rearrangement uses TRBV6-5 and TRBJ2-1; no reliable D call. V was pared by 5 bases and J by 3 bases, with 14 bases between. The CDR3 is made up of 15 amino acids. Germline-derived CDR1 and CDR2 are MNHEY and SVGAGI. CDR3 amino acids: CASSPFSSGYNEQFF. The CDR3 DNA sequence: TGTGCCAGCAGTCCATTCTCCTCAGGCTACAATGAGCAGTTCTTC.

J is TRBJ2-3 and V is TRBV10-3, with D perhaps matching TRBD1 or TRBD2 (5 bases each). The CDR3 spans 17 residues. V lost 0 bases and J 7 bases, leaving 20 bases between the germline ends. Germline loops: CDR1 ENHRY, CDR2 SYGVKD. The CDR3 coding sequence is TGTGCCATCAGTGAGTCGATCGGGGCCCCTGCGGTATATACGCAGTATTTT. This gives the protein CAISESIGAPAVYTQYF.

V and J are TRBV2 and TRBJ1-2, with TRBD1 identical over 8 bases. J gave up 7 bases and V 6 bases, and 7 bases lay outside the gene matches. The germline V gene encodes CDR1 SNHLY and CDR2 FYNNEI. The CDR3 loop spans 13 amino acids. The CDR3 reads CASRANRGSGYTF. For the CDR3, the DNA is TGTGCCAGCAGAGCCAACAGGGGGTCTGGCTACACCTTC.

The genes are TRBV20-1 and TRBJ1-4; D not resolved. The CDR3 is 10 amino acids. The ends were cut back, 3 bases at V and 5 bases at J, with 1 base in the middle. Germline V gene sequence: CDR1 DFQATT, CDR2 SNEGSKA (reference sequence). The CDR3, as DNA: TGCAGTGCTAGCAATGAAAAACTGTTTTTT. Protein: CSASNEKLFF.

In DNA, the CDR3 is TGTGCCAGCAGCTTGGCGTCTAGCGGGAGTAGGAATGAGCAGTTCTTC. Translated: CASSLASSGSRNEQFF. The chain is built from TRBV5-4 and TRBJ2-1; 10 bases match TRBD2. The CDR3 sequence is 16 residues long. The germline V gene encodes CDR1 SGHNT and CDR2 YYREEE (reference sequence). V lost 0 bases, J lost 7 bases, and 7 bases stayed unmatched.

The CDR3 sequence: CASSYGQMDQPQHF. CDR3 sequence (DNA): TGTGCCAGCAGTTACGGGCAGATGGATCAGCCCCAGCATTTT. The chain has TRBV6-2 or TRBV6-3 and TRBJ1-5; D remains unclear. CDR1 and CDR2 from the germline V gene are MNHEY and SVGEGT. The CDR3 contains 14 residues. Trimming pared 2 bases from V and 5 bases from J, leaving 10 bases between.

This chain joins TRBV5-1 and TRBJ2-1, with D hard to call. V was clipped by 5 bases and J by 0 bases, with 12 bases between them. The CDR3 has 15 amino acids. Per germline, CDR1 SGHRS and CDR2 YFSETQ. The CDR3 nucleotides are TGCGCCAGCAGTCGGGCGGAAAGCTCCTACAATGAGCAGTTCTTC. It yields the protein CASSRAESSYNEQFF.

This clone was counted once. V is TRBV11-2 and J is TRBJ1-1; D unclear. CDR3 size: 13 residues. V lost 4 bases and J lost 2, with 8 bases in between. From germline, CDR1 is SGHAT and CDR2 FQNNGV. The CDR3 DNA reads as TGTGCCAGCAGCTCCTTAACTAACACTGAAGCTTTCTTT. It encodes CASSSLTNTEAFF.

The chain is built from TRBV12-3 or TRBV12-4 and TRBJ1-1; possibly TRBD1 for D (5 bases). There are 13 residues in the CDR3. With 7 bases removed from V and 5 bases from J, the gap between germline ends came to 14 bases. In nucleotides, the CDR3 is TGTGCCAGCATTCCAGACGGGGGAACTGAAGCTTTCTTT. Encoded protein: CASIPDGGTEAFF.

V usage is TRBV6-5 and J usage is TRBJ2-7; perhaps TRBD1 as D (6 bases). Per germline, CDR1 MNHEY and CDR2 SVGAGI. CDR3 length: 15 amino acids. Trimming stripped 6 bases from V and 3 bases from J, with 18 bases between. The CDR3 bases are TGTGCCAGCAGACGAGGACAGCCCGGTTTCTACGAGCAGTACTTC. Its translation is CASRRGQPGFYEQYF.